This TCR beta chain was identified during a study of control samples from healthy donors and cancer patients. The V end lost 1 base, the J end lost 4 bases, and 11 bases lay between the germline ends. The CDR3 contains 14 residues. CDR1 and CDR2 (germline): SGHDT, YYEEEE. The repertoire was sequenced with immunoSEQ multiplex PCR; TCRdb's copy has only in-frame clones and lacks some. The repertoire holds 98,000 or so clones, with approximately 81% as singletons. This TCR was sampled from a woman aged 25 to 39 in good health. V usage is TRBV5-6 and J usage is TRBJ1-2, with a possible D match to TRBD1 (6 bases). Sequencing input: blood. The CDR3 sequence: CASSLFDRSYGYTF. In DNA, the CDR3 is TGTGCCAGCAGCTTGTTTGACAGGTCCTATGGCTACACCTTC.